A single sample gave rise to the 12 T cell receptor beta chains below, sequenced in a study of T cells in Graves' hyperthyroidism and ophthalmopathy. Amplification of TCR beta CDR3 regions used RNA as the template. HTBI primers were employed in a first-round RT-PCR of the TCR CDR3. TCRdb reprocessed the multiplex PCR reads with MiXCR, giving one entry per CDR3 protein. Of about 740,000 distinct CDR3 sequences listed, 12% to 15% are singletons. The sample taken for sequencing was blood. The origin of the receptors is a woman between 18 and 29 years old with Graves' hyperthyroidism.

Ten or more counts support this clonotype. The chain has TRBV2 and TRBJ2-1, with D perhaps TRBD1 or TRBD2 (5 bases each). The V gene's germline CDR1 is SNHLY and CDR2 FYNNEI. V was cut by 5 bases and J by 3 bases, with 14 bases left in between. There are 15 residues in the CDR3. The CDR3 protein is CASSSLRGNYNEQFF. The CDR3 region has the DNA TGTGCCAGCAGTTCCCTGAGGGGCAACTACAATGAGCAGTTCTTC.

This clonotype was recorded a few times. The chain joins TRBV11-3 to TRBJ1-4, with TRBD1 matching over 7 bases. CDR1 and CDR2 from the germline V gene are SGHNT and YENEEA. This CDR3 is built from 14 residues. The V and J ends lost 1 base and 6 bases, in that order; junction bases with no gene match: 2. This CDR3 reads CASSLGQGHEKLFF. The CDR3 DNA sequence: TGTGCCAGCAGCTTAGGACAGGGACATGAAAAACTGTTTTTT.

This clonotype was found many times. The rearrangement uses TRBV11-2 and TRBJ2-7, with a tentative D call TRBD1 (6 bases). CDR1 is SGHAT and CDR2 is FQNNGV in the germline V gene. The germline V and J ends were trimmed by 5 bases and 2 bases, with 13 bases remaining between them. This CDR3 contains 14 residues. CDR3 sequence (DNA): TGTGCCAGCAGCAAGACAGGTTTAACCTACGAGCAGTACTTC. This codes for CASSKTGLTYEQYF.

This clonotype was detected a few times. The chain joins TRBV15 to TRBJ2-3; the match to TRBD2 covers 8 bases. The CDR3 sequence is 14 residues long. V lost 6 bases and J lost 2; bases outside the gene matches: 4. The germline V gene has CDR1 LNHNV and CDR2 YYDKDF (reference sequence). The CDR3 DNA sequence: TGTGCCACCAGTCCAGCGGGAGACACAGATACGCAGTATTTT. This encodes CATSPAGDTDTQYF.

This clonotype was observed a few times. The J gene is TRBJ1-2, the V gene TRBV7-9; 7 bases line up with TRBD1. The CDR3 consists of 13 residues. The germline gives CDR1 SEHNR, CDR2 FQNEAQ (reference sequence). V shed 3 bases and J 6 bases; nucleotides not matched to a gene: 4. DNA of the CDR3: TGTGCCAGCAGCTTCCGACAGGGTCATGGCTACACCTTC. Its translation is CASSFRQGHGYTF.

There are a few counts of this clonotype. The CDR3: CASSTGTSINEQFF. In nucleotides, the CDR3 is TGTGCCAGCAGTACCGGGACTAGCATCAATGAGCAGTTCTTC. J is TRBJ2-1 and V is TRBV6-2 or TRBV6-3; 9 bases line up with TRBD2. The CDR3 spans 14 residues. The V and J ends lost 5 bases and 6 bases, in that order; junction bases with no gene match: 5. CDR1 and CDR2 from the germline V gene are MNHEY and SVGEGT.

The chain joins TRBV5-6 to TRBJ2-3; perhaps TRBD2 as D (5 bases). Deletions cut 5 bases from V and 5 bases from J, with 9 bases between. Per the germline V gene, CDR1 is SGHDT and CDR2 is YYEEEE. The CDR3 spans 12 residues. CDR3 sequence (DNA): TGTGCCAGCAGTGAGGGCCAAGATACGCAGTATTTT. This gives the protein CASSEGQDTQYF.

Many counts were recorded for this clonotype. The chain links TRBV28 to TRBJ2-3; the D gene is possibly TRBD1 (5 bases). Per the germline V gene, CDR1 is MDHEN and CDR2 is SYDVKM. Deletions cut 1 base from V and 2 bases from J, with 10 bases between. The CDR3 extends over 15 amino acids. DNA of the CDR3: TGTGCCAGCAGTTTATTAACAGGTTACACAGATACGCAGTATTTT. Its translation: CASSLLTGYTDTQYF.

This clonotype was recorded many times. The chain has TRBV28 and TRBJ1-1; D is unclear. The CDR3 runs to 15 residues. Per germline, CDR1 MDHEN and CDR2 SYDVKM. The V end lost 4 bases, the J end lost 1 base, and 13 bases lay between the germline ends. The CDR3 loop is CASSWSGGRNTEAFF. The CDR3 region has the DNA TGTGCCAGCAGTTGGTCAGGCGGGCGGAACACTGAAGCTTTCTTT.

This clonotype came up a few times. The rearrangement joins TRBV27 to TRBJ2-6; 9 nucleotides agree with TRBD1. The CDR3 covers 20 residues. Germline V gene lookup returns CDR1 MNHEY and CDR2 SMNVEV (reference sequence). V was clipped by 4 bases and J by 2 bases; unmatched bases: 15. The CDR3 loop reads CASSSTGTGLGETGANVLTF. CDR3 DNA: TGTGCCAGCAGTTCTACCGGGACAGGGCTAGGAGAAACTGGGGCCAACGTCCTGACTTTC.

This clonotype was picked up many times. CDR3: CASSQDKVTSGRPKNIQYF. CDR3 DNA: TGTGCCAGCAGCCAAGATAAAGTCACTAGCGGGAGACCCAAAAACATTCAGTACTTC. V and J are TRBV3-1 and TRBJ2-4; 11 nucleotides align to TRBD2. The CDR3 has 19 amino acids. Germline loops: CDR1 LGHDT, CDR2 YNNKEL (reference sequence). V lost 0 bases and J lost 2; bases outside the gene matches: 9.

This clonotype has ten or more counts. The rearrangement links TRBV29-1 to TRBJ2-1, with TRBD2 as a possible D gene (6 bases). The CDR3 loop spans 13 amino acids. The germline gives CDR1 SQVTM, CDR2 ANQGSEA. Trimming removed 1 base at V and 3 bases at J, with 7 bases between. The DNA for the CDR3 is TGCAGCGTTGAAGGGGACTTCTACAATGAGCAGTTCTTC. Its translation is CSVEGDFYNEQFF.